The source of this T cell receptor beta chain is a study of Graves' ophthalmopathy and Graves' hyperthyroidism. Hyperthyroidism patients, all newly diagnosed, had under 2 months' duration and ages of 18 to 65. V was pared by 2 bases and J by 4 bases, with 11 bases between. Germline V gives CDR1 MNHNY, CDR2 SVGAGI (reference sequence). CDR3 size: 15 residues. Amplification of the TCR beta CDR3 regions used RNA transcripts (as template). RT-PCR with HTBI primers came first, then second-round multiplex PCR. One entry per CDR3 protein results from TCRdb running MiXCR on the multiplex PCR reads. The data hold about 1.2 million distinct CDR3 sequences, with 35% to 45% observed a single time.

Input material: peripheral blood or thyroid tissue (not recorded which). The receptor was derived from an adult man with Graves' hyperthyroidism. The chain is built from TRBV6-6 and TRBJ2-2, with D maybe TRBD2 (5 bases). The CDR3 reads CASSYPPTITGELFF. CDR3 DNA sequence: TGTGCCAGCAGTTACCCACCGACTATCACCGGGGAGCTGTTTTTT.